A single T cell receptor beta chain is shown here with its context. Its antigen is as yet unknown. Germline lookup yields CDR1 MNHEY and CDR2 SMNVEV (reference sequence). The CDR3 spans 14 residues. No DNA sequence is on record. The data belong to a study of synovial regulatory T cells in juvenile arthritis. General study findings and limits: Inflammation-associated Treg cells in blood had less TCR diversity than the remaining blood Treg cells.

Sequenced by immunoSEQ multiplex PCR; TCRdb stores in-frame clones only, minus some. The sample totals 9,000 to 10,000 clones. This sequence joins TRBV27 and TRBJ1-2; TCRdb's assignment of TRBD1 cannot be checked, as there is no DNA. The receptor was derived from a donor younger than 30 with juvenile idiopathic arthritis. The sequenced material came from Treg cells from blood. Subset indicated: remaining (HLA-DR-negative) circulating blood Treg cells. The CDR3 protein is CASSPRTGYYGYTF.